This is a list of T cell receptor beta chains from one sample in a study of blood T cell repertoires in COVID-19. The protocol was immunoSEQ multiplex PCR, while the TCRdb copy is restricted to in-frame clones and leaves out a portion. The sample shows about 180,000 clones, approximately 82% of them seen only once. Sequenced sample: PBMCs or T cells enriched from blood (not recorded which). These receptor sequences come from a man aged 45-65 years who had recovered from COVID-19. Both conserved end residues are part of each CDR3. Each record gives: clone size, D gene, J gene, V gene, CDR3 DNA, CDR3 protein. A D gene is named only where the DNA matches it firmly. Expanded clones are given a class, and other clones once, few, many or no size at all.

once	-	TRBJ2-3	TRBV18	TGTGCCAGCTCACCTGACATAACTAGCACAGATACGCAGTATTTT	CASSPDITSTDTQYF
-	TRBD1	TRBJ1-1	TRBV3-1/TRBV3-2	TGTGCCAGCAGGCGACAGGGGGATGGGGGGAACACTGAAGCTTTCTTT	CASRRQGDGGNTEAFF
-	TRBD1	TRBJ2-1	TRBV24-1	TGTGCCACCAGTGAGGCCGGGACAGGGGACTCTAATGAGCAGTTCTTC	CATSEAGTGDSNEQFF
few	TRBD1	TRBJ1-2	TRBV25-1	TGTGCCAGCAGTGAACAGGGGGCGCGGAGTCCCTACTACACCTTC	CASSEQGARSPYYTF
once	TRBD1	TRBJ2-5	TRBV20-1	TGCAGTGCTAGTATGAACAGGGGGCTTATGGGAGAGACCCAGTACTTC	CSASMNRGLMGETQYF
-	TRBD1	TRBJ1-2	TRBV7-3	TGTGCCAGCAGCTCGGACAGGGGCCAAGGAGGCTACACCTTC	CASSSDRGQGGYTF
-	TRBD1	TRBJ2-7	TRBV10-3	TGTGCCATCAGTCCACCGGGACAGGGGGCGGCATACGAGCAGTACTTC	CAISPPGQGAAYEQYF
-	-	TRBJ1-1	TRBV24-1	TGTGCCACCATGGGGGGGGAGATGAACACTGAAGCTTTCTTT	CATMGGEMNTEAFF
-	TRBD1	TRBJ1-6	TRBV3-1/TRBV3-2	TGTGCCAGCAGCCGACTAATGGACAGGGGCGAATCACCCCTCCACTTT	CASSRLMDRGESPLHF
-	-	TRBJ1-1	TRBV27	TGTGCCAGCAGTTTAGGCAGGGCTCTTGCTGAAGCTTTCTTT	CASSLGRALAEAFF
-	TRBD2	TRBJ2-1	TRBV15	TGTGCCACCAGCAGCCCGATAGCGGGGGCCAATTACAATGAGCAGTTCTTC	CATSSPIAGANYNEQFF
once	TRBD2	TRBJ2-6	TRBV19	TGTGCCAGTAGTATATTCCGCGGGGGGAATTTGAGGGACTCTGGGGCCAACGTCCTGACTTTC	CASSIFRGGNLRDSGANVLTF
-	-	TRBJ1-2	TRBV6-2/TRBV6-3	TGTGCCAGCAGTAAAGGGGCGGACTATGGCTACACCTTC	CASSKGADYGYTF
-	-	TRBJ2-7	TRBV30	TGTGCCTGGAGTGGGGGTGGACAGACCCTGTACGAGCAGTACTTC	CAWSGGGQTLYEQYF
-	TRBD1	TRBJ1-6	TRBV10-2	TGCGCCAGCAGTCAGACAGGGATGGGTTCACCCCTCCACTTT	CASSQTGMGSPLHF
once	TRBD2	TRBJ2-3	TRBV9	TGTGCCAGCAGCACCTGGACTAGCGGGGTCGGGGATACGCAGTATTTT	CASSTWTSGVGDTQYF
-	-	TRBJ2-3	TRBV19	TGTGCCAGTAGTAAAGCAGGGCGCACAGATACGCAGTATTTT	CASSKAGRTDTQYF
-	-	TRBJ1-2	TRBV3-1/TRBV3-2	TGTGCCAGCAGCCAAGCCCTTCACGGGAACTATGGCTACACCTTC	CASSQALHGNYGYTF
-	TRBD2	TRBJ2-7	TRBV7-6	TGTGCCAGCAGCTTCGGACTAGCGGGGGAAACCTACGAGCAGTACTTC	CASSFGLAGETYEQYF
-	-	TRBJ2-7	TRBV12-3/TRBV12-4	TGTGCCAGCAGTCAGGGTTACGAGCAGTACTTC	CASSQGYEQYF
once	-	TRBJ1-5	TRBV30	TGTGCCTGGAGTGTTGGGACAAATAGCAATCAGCCCCAGCATTTT	CAWSVGTNSNQPQHF
-	-	TRBJ1-5	TRBV28	TGTGCCAGCAGTTTATCCGGAGGGGCAGGGTATAGCAATCAGCCCCAGCATTTT	CASSLSGGAGYSNQPQHF
-	-	TRBJ1-3	TRBV3-1/TRBV3-2	TGTGCCAGCAGCTTTGGGCAGGGGACTATTGGAAACACCATATATTTT	CASSFGQGTIGNTIYF
-	-	TRBJ1-4	TRBV18	TGTGCCAGCTCACCACCGGACAGCCGAGAAAAACTGTTTTTT	CASSPPDSREKLFF
-	TRBD1	TRBJ2-5	TRBV4-1	TGCGCCAGCAGCCAAGACGTATTTTCAGGGGGCCAAGAGACCCAGTACTTC	CASSQDVFSGGQETQYF
-	TRBD2	TRBJ2-7	TRBV5-4	TGTGCCAGCAGCCCGACGGGGGGAGCGGGGGACGCCTACGAGCAGTACTTC	CASSPTGGAGDAYEQYF
-	-	TRBJ2-2	TRBV24-1	TGTGCCACCAGTGAGCACCGGGCGGAAGGAGGGATCGGGGAGCTGTTTTTT	CATSEHRAEGGIGELFF
-	-	TRBJ1-2	TRBV10-2	TGCGCCAGCCAGGAAAGGACGGGACACCATAACTATGGCTACACCTTC	CASQERTGHHNYGYTF
-	-	TRBJ1-5	TRBV4-1	TGCGCCAGCAGCCAAGAACGGTCGGGGTTTTGGGGCAATCAGCCCCAGCATTTT	CASSQERSGFWGNQPQHF
-	TRBD1	TRBJ1-5	TRBV15	TGTGCCACCAGCCAGGGGGGTAGCAATCAGCCCCAGCATTTT	CATSQGGSNQPQHF
-	TRBD1	TRBJ1-1	TRBV2	TGTGCCAGCAGTGAATGGGACAGGGACAACACTGAAGCTTTCTTT	CASSEWDRDNTEAFF
-	TRBD2	TRBJ2-7	TRBV2	TGTGCCTCGCGGGAGATTACATTGTACTTC	CASREITLYF
-	-	TRBJ2-5	TRBV15	TGTGCCACCAGCAGAGTCGCGGATATCCAAGAGACCCAGTACTTC	CATSRVADIQETQYF
-	-	TRBJ2-1	TRBV27	TGTGCCAGCAGTCTGCCGACAGGGAGGAATGAGCAGTTCTTC	CASSLPTGRNEQFF
once	-	TRBJ1-2	TRBV4-2	TGTGCCAGCAGCCAAGATCAGCCAGGGAACTATGGCTACACCTTC	CASSQDQPGNYGYTF
-	TRBD1	TRBJ1-2	TRBV6-5	TGTGCCAGCAGCTCCGACAGGGCCTATGGCTACACCTTC	CASSSDRAYGYTF
-	TRBD1	TRBJ1-6	TRBV7-8	TGTGCCAGCAGGTTCGAGACAGGGTATAATTCACCCCTCCACTTT	CASRFETGYNSPLHF
-	TRBD1	TRBJ1-1	TRBV6-1	TGTGCCAGCAGTGAGACAGGGGCATTGAACACTGAAGCTTTCTTT	CASSETGALNTEAFF
few	-	TRBJ1-6	TRBV19	TGTGCCAGTAGGTCGGGACTGGGGTCACCCCTCCACTTT	CASRSGLGSPLHF
-	-	TRBJ2-6	TRBV27	TGTGCCACCAGCCGAGGTGCAGGACTTTCATCTGGGGCCAACGTCCTGACTTTC	CATSRGAGLSSGANVLTF
-	-	TRBJ2-2	TRBV30	TGTGCCTCTCGGGGGGCCAGCGGCACCGGGGAGCTGTTTTTT	CASRGASGTGELFF
-	-	TRBJ1-5	TRBV6-5	TGTGCCAGCAGAGTCTCGGGGTTTAGCAATCAGCCCCAGCATTTT	CASRVSGFSNQPQHF
-	-	TRBJ2-5	TRBV6-6	TGTGCCAGCAGTGCTGGGGGGAAAGAGACCCAGTACTTC	CASSAGGKETQYF
-	TRBD2	TRBJ2-7	TRBV28	TGTGCCAGCAGTTTCGGCACCCCGGGGGGGGGCGACTCCCACGAGCAGTACTTC	CASSFGTPGGGDSHEQYF
-	-	TRBJ2-2	TRBV6-2/TRBV6-3	TGTGCCAGCAGTTCCAACAGGGTTAACACCGGGGAGCTGTTTTTT	CASSSNRVNTGELFF
-	-	TRBJ1-2	TRBV7-9	TGTGCCAGCAGCTCTCCCGGCTTAGGAGCTAACTATGGCTACACCTTC	CASSSPGLGANYGYTF
-	-	TRBJ1-1	TRBV5-1	TGCGCCAGCAGCTTTGGGGGGGTAGCTTTCTTT	CASSFGGVAFF
-	-	TRBJ1-2	TRBV18	TGTGCCAGCTCACCAAGCGGGGTCGGCTATGGCTACACCTTC	CASSPSGVGYGYTF
-	TRBD1	TRBJ1-2	TRBV6-2/TRBV6-3	TGTGCCAGCAGTTACTCAGCCGTGGGTGCGGGACAGGGATATGGCTACACCTTC	CASSYSAVGAGQGYGYTF
-	-	TRBJ1-2	TRBV9	TGTGCCAGCAGCCCAGGGGTGGGGTGGACAGTATCCTATGGCTACACCTTC	CASSPGVGWTVSYGYTF
-	-	TRBJ2-1	TRBV9	TGTGCCAGCAGCGGGCGCGGGGGCGGCTACAATGAGCAGTTCTTC	CASSGRGGGYNEQFF
-	-	TRBJ2-3	TRBV18	TGTGCCAGCTCACCCTTTTTGGCGGAGGGGACAGATACGCAGTATTTT	CASSPFLAEGTDTQYF
-	-	TRBJ2-1	TRBV5-1	TGCGCCAGCAGCTTGGATGGTGGGGGGGCATACAATGAGCAGTTCTTC	CASSLDGGGAYNEQFF
-	-	TRBJ1-2	TRBV2	TGTGCCAGCAGGAGAGACAGGTCCGGCTATGGCTACACCTTC	CASRRDRSGYGYTF
-	-	TRBJ1-5	TRBV6-5	TGTGCCAGCAGTTACTCGACAAGGCAGCCCCAGCATTTT	CASSYSTRQPQHF
-	-	TRBJ1-1	TRBV9	TGTGCCAGCAGCGAGGATGGAGGCCGGGTGACTGAAGCTTTCTTT	CASSEDGGRVTEAFF
-	-	TRBJ2-6	TRBV5-1	TGCGCCATCCCTCCTGGGGCCAACGTCCTGACTTTC	CAIPPGANVLTF
-	-	TRBJ1-1	TRBV21-1	TGTGCCACAAAACTCCGGGAATATTCTGAAGCTTTCTTT	CATKLREYSEAFF
-	-	TRBJ1-6	TRBV5-6	TGTGCCAGCAGCGCCGGCGGGGGGTTCAATTCACCCCTCCACTTT	CASSAGGGFNSPLHF